A single T cell receptor beta chain is shown here with its context. Distinct nucleotide sequences in the sample also encode this CDR3. Trimming left V 0 bases short and J 4 bases short, with 9 bases between. The CDR3 sequence is 14 residues long. Germline V gives CDR1 MNHNS, CDR2 SASEGT. This sample stems from a study of blood T cell repertoires in COVID-19. The repertoire was sequenced with immunoSEQ multiplex PCR; TCRdb's copy has only in-frame clones and lacks some. The sample shows roughly 160,000 clones, roughly 88% of them seen only once. Specimen: peripheral blood. The receptor was derived from a man younger than 35 with acute or convalescent COVID-19. The chain uses TRBV6-1 and TRBJ1-2; tentatively, D is TRBD1 (5 bases). The CDR3 bases are TGTGCCAGCAGTGAAGCCCAGGGCACCTATGGCTACACCTTC. Its protein is CASSEAQGTYGYTF.